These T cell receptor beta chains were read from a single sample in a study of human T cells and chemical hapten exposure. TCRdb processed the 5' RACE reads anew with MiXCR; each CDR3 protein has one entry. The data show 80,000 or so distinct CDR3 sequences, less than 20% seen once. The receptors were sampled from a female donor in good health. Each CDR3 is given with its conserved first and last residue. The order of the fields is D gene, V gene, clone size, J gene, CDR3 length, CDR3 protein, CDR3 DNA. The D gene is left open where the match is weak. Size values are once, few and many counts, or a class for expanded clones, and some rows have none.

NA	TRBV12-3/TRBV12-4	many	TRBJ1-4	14	CASNLGTGREKLFF	TGTGCCAGCAATTTGGGGACTGGTAGGGAAAAACTGTTTTTT
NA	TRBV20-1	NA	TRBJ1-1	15	CSARVLGPSNTEAFF	TGCAGTGCTAGAGTCCTTGGGCCTTCGAACACTGAAGCTTTCTTT
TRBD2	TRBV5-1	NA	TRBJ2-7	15	CASSFLAGEAYEQYF	TGCGCCAGCAGCTTCCTAGCGGGAGAAGCCTACGAGCAGTACTTC
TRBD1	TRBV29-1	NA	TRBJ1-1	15	CSVAPGTGSVAEAFF	TGCAGCGTTGCACCCGGGACAGGGTCGGTAGCTGAAGCTTTCTTT
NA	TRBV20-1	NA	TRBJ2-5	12	CSARPGMETQYF	TGCAGTGCTAGACCGGGGATGGAGACCCAGTACTTC
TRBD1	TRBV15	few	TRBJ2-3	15	CATSRPGTGGDTQYF	TGTGCCACCAGCCGGCCCGGGACAGGGGGAGATACGCAGTATTTT
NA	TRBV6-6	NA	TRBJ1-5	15	CASSYSGQGEQPQHF	TGTGCCAGCAGTTACTCGGGGCAGGGTGAACAGCCCCAGCATTTT
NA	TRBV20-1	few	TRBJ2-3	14	CSASSAGRTDTQYF	TGCAGTGCTAGTTCGGCCGGGCGCACAGATACGCAGTATTTT
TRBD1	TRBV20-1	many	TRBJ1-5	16	CSARESGTGDSQPQHF	TGCAGTGCTAGAGAGTCCGGGACAGGGGACAGTCAGCCCCAGCATTTT
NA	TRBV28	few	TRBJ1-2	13	CASRKTGFFGYTF	TGTGCCAGCAGGAAAACAGGGTTCTTTGGCTACACCTTC
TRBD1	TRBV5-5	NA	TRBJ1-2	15	CASSASTGHNYGYTF	TGTGCCAGCAGCGCCTCGACAGGGCATAACTATGGCTACACCTTC
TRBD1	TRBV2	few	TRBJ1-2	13	CATLPGTGEGYTF	TGTGCCACGCTCCCCGGGACAGGGGAGGGCTACACCTTC
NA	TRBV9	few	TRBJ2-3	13	CASSVGELATQYF	TGTGCCAGCAGCGTAGGAGAACTAGCTACGCAGTATTTT
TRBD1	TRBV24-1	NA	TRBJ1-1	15	CATSDGGTGDTEAFF	TGTGCCACCAGTGATGGGGGCACAGGGGACACTGAAGCTTTCTTT
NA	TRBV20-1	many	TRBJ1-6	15	CSAYDRSTLNSPLHF	TGCAGTGCCTACGACAGGAGCACCTTAAATTCACCCCTCCACTTT
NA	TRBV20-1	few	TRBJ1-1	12	CSARTPNTEAFF	TGCAGTGCTAGGACGCCGAACACTGAAGCTTTCTTT